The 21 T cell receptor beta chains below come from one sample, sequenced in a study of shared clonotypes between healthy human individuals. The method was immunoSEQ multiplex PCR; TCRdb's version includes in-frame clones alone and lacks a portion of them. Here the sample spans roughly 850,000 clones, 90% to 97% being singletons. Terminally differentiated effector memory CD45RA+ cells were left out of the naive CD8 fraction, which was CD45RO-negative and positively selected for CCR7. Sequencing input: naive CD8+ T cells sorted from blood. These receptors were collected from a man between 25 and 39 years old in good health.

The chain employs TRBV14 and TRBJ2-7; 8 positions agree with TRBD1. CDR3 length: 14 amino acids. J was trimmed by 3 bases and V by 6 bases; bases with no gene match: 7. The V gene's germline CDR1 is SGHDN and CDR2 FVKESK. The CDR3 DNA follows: TGTGCCAGCAGTCGCTTGGGACAGGACTACGAGCAGTACTTC. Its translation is CASSRLGQDYEQYF.

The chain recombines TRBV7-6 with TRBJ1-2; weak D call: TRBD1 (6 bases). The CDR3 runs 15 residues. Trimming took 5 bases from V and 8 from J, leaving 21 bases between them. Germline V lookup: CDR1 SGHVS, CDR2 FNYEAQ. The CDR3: CASSQATGLSQGYTF. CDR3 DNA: TGTGCCAGCAGCCAGGCGACAGGACTATCGCAGGGCTACACCTTC.

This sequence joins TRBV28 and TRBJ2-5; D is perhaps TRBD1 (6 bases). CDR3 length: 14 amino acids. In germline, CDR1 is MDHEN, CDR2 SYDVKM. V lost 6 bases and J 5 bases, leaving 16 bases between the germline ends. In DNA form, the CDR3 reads TGTGCCAGCAGATTCGGACAGCGGTTTGAGACCCAGTACTTC. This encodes CASRFGQRFETQYF.

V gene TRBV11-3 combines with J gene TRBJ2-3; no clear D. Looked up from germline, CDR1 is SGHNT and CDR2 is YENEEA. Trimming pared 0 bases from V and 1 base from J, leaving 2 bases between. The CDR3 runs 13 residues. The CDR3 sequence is CASSLDGTDTQYF. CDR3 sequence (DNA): TGTGCCAGCAGCTTAGATGGCACAGATACGCAGTATTTT.

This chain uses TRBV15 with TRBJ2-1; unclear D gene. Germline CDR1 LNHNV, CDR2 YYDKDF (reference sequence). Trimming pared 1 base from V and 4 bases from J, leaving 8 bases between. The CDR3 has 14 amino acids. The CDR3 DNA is TGTGCCACCAGCAGAGCAAGGTTTTACAATGAGCAGTTCTTC. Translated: CATSRARFYNEQFF.

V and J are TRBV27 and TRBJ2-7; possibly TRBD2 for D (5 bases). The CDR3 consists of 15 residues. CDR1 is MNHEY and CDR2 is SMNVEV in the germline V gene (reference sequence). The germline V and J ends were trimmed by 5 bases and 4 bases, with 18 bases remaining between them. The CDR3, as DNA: TGTGCCAGCAGTCCTTCGGCGGGCCCTAAGTACGAGCAGTACTTC. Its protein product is CASSPSAGPKYEQYF.

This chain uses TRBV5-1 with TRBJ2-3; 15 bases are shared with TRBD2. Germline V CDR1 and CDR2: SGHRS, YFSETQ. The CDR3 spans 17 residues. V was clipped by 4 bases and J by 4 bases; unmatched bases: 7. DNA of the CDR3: TGCGCCAGCAGCGGTTGGACTAGCGGGAGGGCCTCAGATACGCAGTATTTT. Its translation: CASSGWTSGRASDTQYF.

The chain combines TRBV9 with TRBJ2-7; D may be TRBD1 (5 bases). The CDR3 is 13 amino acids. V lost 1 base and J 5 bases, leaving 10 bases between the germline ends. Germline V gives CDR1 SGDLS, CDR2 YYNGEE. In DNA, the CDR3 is TGTGCCAGCAGCGTAAGGGGTGGGCACGAGCAGTACTTC. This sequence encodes CASSVRGGHEQYF.

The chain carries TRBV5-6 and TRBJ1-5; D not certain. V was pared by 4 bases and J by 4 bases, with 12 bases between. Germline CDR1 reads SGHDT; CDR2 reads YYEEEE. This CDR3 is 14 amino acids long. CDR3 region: CASSLYDTNQPQHF. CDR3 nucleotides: TGTGCCAGCAGCCTGTACGATACGAATCAGCCCCAGCATTTT.

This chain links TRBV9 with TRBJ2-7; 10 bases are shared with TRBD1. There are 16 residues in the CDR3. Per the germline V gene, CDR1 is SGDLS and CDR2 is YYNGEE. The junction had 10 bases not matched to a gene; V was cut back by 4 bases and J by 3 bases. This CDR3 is CASSPLTGGPLYEQYF. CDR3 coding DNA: TGTGCCAGCAGCCCCCTGACAGGGGGCCCCCTCTACGAGCAGTACTTC.

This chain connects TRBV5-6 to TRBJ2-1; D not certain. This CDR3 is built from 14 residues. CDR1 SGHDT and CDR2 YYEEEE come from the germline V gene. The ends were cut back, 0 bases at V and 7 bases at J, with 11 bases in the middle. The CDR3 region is CASSLVGMKNEQFF. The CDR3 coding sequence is TGTGCCAGCAGCTTGGTGGGAATGAAGAATGAGCAGTTCTTC. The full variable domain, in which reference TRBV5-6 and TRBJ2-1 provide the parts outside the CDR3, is DAGVTQSPTHLIKTRGQQVTLRCSPKSGHDTVSWYQQALGQGPQFIFQYYEEEERQRGNFPDRFSGHQFPNYSSELNVNALLLGDSALYLCASSLVGMKNEQFFGPGTRLTVL.

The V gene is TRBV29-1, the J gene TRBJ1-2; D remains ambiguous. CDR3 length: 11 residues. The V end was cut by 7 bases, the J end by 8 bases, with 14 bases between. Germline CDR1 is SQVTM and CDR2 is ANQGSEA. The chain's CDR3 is CSAESLYGYTF. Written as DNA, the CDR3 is TGCAGCGCGGAGTCCCTGTACGGCTACACCTTC.

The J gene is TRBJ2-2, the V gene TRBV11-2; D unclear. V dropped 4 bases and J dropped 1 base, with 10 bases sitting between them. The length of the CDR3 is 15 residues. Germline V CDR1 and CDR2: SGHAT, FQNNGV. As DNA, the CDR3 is TGTGCCAGCAGCTCGAGATGGGAGAACACCGGGGAGCTGTTTTTT. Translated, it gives CASSSRWENTGELFF.

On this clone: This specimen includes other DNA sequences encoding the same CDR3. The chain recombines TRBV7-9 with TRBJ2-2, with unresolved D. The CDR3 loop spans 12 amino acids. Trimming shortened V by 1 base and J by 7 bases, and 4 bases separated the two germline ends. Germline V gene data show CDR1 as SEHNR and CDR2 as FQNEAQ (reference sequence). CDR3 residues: CASSLVGGELFF. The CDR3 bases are TGTGCCAGCAGCTTAGTGGGCGGGGAGCTGTTTTTT.

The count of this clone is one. The CDR3 region is CASSPWTGEETQYF. In nucleotides, the CDR3 is TGTGCCAGCAGTCCCTGGACAGGAGAAGAGACCCAGTACTTC. V gene TRBV27 combines with J gene TRBJ2-5; 7 nucleotides match TRBD1. CDR1 is MNHEY, CDR2 SMNVEV, per germline (reference sequence). J gave up 3 bases and V 5 bases, and 6 bases lay outside the gene matches. CDR3 length: 14 amino acids.

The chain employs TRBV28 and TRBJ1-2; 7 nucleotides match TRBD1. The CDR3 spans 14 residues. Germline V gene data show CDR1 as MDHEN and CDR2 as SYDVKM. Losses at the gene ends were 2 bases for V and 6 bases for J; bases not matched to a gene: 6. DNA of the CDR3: TGTGCCAGCAGTTTACTCGGGACAGCAGATGGCTACACCTTC. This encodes CASSLLGTADGYTF.

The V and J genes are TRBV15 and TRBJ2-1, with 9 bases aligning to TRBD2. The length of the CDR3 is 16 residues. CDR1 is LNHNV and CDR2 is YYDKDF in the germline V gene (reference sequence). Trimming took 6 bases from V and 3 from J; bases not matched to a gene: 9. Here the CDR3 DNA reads TGTGCCACCAGTGGTGTAGCGGGAGTCGTCTACAATGAGCAGTTCTTC. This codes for CATSGVAGVVYNEQFF. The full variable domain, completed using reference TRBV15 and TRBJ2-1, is DAMVIQNPRYQVTQFGKPVTLSCSQTLNHNVMYWYQQKSSQAPKLLFHYYDKDFNNEADTPDNFQSRRPNTSFCFLDIRSPGLGDTAMYLCATSGVAGVVYNEQFFGPGTRLTVL.

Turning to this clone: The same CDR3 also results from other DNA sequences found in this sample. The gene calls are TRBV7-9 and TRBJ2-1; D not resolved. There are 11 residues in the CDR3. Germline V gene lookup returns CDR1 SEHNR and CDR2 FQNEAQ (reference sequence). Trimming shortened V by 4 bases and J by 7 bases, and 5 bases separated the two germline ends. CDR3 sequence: CASSSGNEQFF. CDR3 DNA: TGTGCCAGCAGCTCAGGTAATGAGCAGTTCTTC.

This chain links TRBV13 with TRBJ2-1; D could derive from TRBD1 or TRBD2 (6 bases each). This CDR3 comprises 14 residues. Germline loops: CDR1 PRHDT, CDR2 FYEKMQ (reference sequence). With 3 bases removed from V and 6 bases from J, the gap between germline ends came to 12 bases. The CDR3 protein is CASSLGGAGNEQFF. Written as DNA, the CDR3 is TGTGCCAGCAGCTTGGGGGGCGCCGGCAATGAGCAGTTCTTC.

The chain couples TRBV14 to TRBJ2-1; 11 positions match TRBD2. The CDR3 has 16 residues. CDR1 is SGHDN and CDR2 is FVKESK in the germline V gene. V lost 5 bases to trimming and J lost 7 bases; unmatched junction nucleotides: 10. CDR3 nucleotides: TGTGCCAGCAGCAGACGTACTAGCGGGAGTGGAAATGAGCAGTTCTTC. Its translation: CASSRRTSGSGNEQFF.

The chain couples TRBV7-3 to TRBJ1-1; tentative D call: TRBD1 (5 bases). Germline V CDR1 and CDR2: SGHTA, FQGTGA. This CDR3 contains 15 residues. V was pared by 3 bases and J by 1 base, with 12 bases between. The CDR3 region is CASSFYGGRNTEAFF. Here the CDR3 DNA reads TGTGCCAGCAGCTTCTACGGGGGAAGGAACACTGAAGCTTTCTTT.